These 8 T cell receptor beta chains were sequenced from one sample in a study of CD4+ T cells in melanoma. Generated by immunoSEQ multiplex PCR, the TCRdb table keeps only in-frame clones and is missing some. The data hold some 110,000 clones, with about 90% observed a single time. Sequencing input: peripheral blood. The receptor source for this set is a human donor with melanoma.

This clone was found once. This sequence joins TRBV2 and TRBJ1-6, with 8 bases matching TRBD1. CDR1 is SNHLY, CDR2 FYNNEI, per germline. This CDR3 spans 12 amino acids. The junction had 6 bases not matched to a gene; V was cut back by 10 bases and J by 10 bases. Here the CDR3 DNA reads TGTGCCAAGGGACAGGCGAAGTCACCCCTCCACTTT. Protein product: CAKGQAKSPLHF.

This chain joins TRBV7-9 and TRBJ2-7; D is undetermined. This CDR3 is built from 15 residues. In germline, CDR1 is SEHNR, CDR2 FQNEAQ (reference sequence). Trimming cost V 2 bases and J 0 bases, with 11 bases left between them. CDR3 in DNA: TGTGCCAGCAGCTTAAGTAGTTTTAGCTCCTACGAGCAGTACTTC. Its protein product is CASSLSSFSSYEQYF.

This sequence joins TRBV5-1 and TRBJ2-3; D gene ambiguous. This CDR3 has 15 amino acids. V shed 0 bases and J shed 2 bases, with 10 bases lying between them. In germline, CDR1 is SGHRS, CDR2 YFSETQ. CDR3 residues: CASSLVGGDTDTQYF. CDR3 bases: TGCGCCAGCAGCTTGGTCGGCGGAGACACAGATACGCAGTATTTT. The complete variable domain, with remaining parts taken from reference TRBV5-1 and TRBJ2-3, reads KAGVTQTPRYLIKTRGQQVTLSCSPISGHRSVSWYQQTPGQGLQFLFEYFSETQRNKGNFPGRFSGRQFSNSRSEMNVSTLELGDSALYLCASSLVGGDTDTQYFGPGTRLTVL.

The chain couples TRBV6-1 to TRBJ1-2, with D maybe TRBD1 (6 bases). The CDR3 has 13 residues. CDR1 MNHNS and CDR2 SASEGT come from the germline V gene. Trimming took 3 bases from V and 5 from J, leaving 10 bases between them. CDR3 nucleotides: TGTGCCAGCAGTGAGAGACAGGAGTATGGCTACACCTTC. Its protein is CASSERQEYGYTF.

This clone showed up just a few times. The chain uses TRBV6-1 and TRBJ2-6; D remains ambiguous. This CDR3 is built from 15 residues. Germline V gives CDR1 MNHNS, CDR2 SASEGT. The V and J ends lost 8 bases and 2 bases respectively, with 13 bases between them. CDR3 residues: CASSPHQTGANVLTF. The CDR3 DNA reads as TGTGCCAGCTCCCCGCACCAGACTGGGGCCAACGTCCTGACTTTC.

J is TRBJ1-3 and V is TRBV7-6; tentatively, D is TRBD1 (5 bases). The CDR3 totals 16 residues. Germline V gene sequence: CDR1 SGHVS, CDR2 FNYEAQ. Trimming pared 5 bases from V and 6 bases from J, leaving 20 bases between. For the CDR3, the DNA is TGTGCCAGCAGCCTTCTCCGACGGTCCAGGGAAAACACCATATATTTT. Protein sequence: CASSLLRRSRENTIYF. The variable domain in full, completed from reference TRBV7-6 and TRBJ1-3, reads GAGVSQSPRYKVTKRGQDVALRCDPISGHVSLYWYRQALGQGPEFLTYFNYEAQQDKSGLPNDRFSAERPEGSISTLTIQRTEQRDSAMYRCASSLLRRSRENTIYFGEGSWLTVV.

The chain links TRBV6-5 to TRBJ2-1; TRBD1 aligns across 9 bases. The CDR3 sequence is 14 residues long. Per the germline V gene, CDR1 is MNHEY and CDR2 is SVGAGI. V was clipped by 9 bases and J by 8 bases; unmatched bases: 11. The CDR3 is CARPWGQGIDEQFF. The CDR3 nucleotides read TGTGCCAGGCCGTGGGGACAGGGTATCGATGAGCAGTTCTTC.

The chain has TRBV28 and TRBJ2-3, with a tentative D call TRBD1 (6 bases). CDR1 and CDR2 from the germline V gene are MDHEN and SYDVKM. Trimming took off 6 bases at V and 3 bases at J, with 22 bases between the two ends. The CDR3 consists of 17 residues. The CDR3, as DNA: TGTGCCAGCAGCAACCCACCCGGAGGAAGGGGGACAGATACGCAGTATTTT. Its protein product is CASSNPPGGRGTDTQYF.